This entry features one T cell receptor beta chain sequence. Antigen: not known. The V gene's germline CDR1 is DFQATT and CDR2 SNEGSKA (reference sequence). Trimming stripped 6 bases from V and 3 bases from J, with 17 bases between. The CDR3 runs to 14 residues. The data originate from a study of blood T cells in healthy people across ages. Overall study results and limits: Compared with aged donors, long-lived donors showed fewer expanded clones, suggesting selection. It was not known whether donors were CMV positive (a possible confounder of expanded clonotype changes).

The authors extracted at least 6 micrograms of total RNA per sample. The authors ran a second PCR of roughly 6 to 12 cycles using a sample-barcoded 5' primer and a J-beta primer mix. Each of the cDNA molecules was tagged by a template-switch adaptor with 12 random nucleotides. TCRdb used MiXCR to reprocess the 5' RACE reads, holding one entry per CDR3 protein. In the table there are around 750,000 distinct CDR3 sequences, 53% of which are singletons. The TCR sequence derives from a man at least 80 years old in good health. V usage is TRBV20-1 and J usage is TRBJ1-2, with a tentative D call TRBD1 (5 bases). Sequencing was done on a sample of blood. CDR3 sequence: CSARGGFRHYGYTF. CDR3 coding DNA: TGCAGTGCCCGGGGGGGGTTTAGGCACTATGGCTACACCTTC.